This T cell receptor beta chain was recorded in a study of T-cell memory formation after mild COVID-19. Study in general: TCR clusters largely stayed donor specific. Study-wide findings and caveats: Clones that contracted from day 15 to 85 were balanced CD4/CD8, while later expanders leaned CD4+. Among contracting clones, CD4+ were mainly CM/EM and CD8+ enriched in EMRA.

Concerning this clonotype itself: Its antigen remains unidentified.

Via MiXCR, TCRdb re-called the 5' RACE reads, giving one row per CDR3 protein. The data contain 500,000 to 600,000 distinct CDR3 sequences, roughly 18% of them singletons. The CDR3 spans 16 residues. Germline assignment: CDR1 SGHKS and CDR2 YYEKEE (reference sequence). V lost 4 bases to trimming and J lost 2 bases, with 16 bases between them. The V gene is TRBV5-5, the J gene TRBJ2-1; possibly TRBD1 for D (5 bases). The sequenced sample was PBMCs or a T cell subset sorted from them (not recorded which). The origin of this receptor is an adult woman who had mild COVID-19 (a few samples of this study predate the infection). Cell type and time point are not known. CDR3 sequence (DNA): TGTGCCAGCAGCATTCAGGGCCTTCCCCCCTACAATGAGCAGTTCTTC. Translation: CASSIQGLPPYNEQFF.